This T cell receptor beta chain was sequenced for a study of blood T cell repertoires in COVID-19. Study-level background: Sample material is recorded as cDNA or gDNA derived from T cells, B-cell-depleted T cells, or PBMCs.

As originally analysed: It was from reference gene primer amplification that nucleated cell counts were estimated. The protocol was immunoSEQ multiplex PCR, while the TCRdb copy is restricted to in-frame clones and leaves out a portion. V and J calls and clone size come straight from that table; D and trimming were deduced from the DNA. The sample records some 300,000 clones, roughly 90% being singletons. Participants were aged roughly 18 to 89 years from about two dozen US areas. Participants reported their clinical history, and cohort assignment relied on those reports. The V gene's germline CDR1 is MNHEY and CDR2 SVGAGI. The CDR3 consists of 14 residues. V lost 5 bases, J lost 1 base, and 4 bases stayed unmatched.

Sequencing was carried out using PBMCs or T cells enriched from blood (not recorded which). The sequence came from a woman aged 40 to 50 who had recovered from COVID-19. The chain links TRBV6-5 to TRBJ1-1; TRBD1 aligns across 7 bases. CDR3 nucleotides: TGTGCCAGCAGTCAGGGACAGCAGAACACTGAAGCTTTCTTT. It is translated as CASSQGQQNTEAFF.